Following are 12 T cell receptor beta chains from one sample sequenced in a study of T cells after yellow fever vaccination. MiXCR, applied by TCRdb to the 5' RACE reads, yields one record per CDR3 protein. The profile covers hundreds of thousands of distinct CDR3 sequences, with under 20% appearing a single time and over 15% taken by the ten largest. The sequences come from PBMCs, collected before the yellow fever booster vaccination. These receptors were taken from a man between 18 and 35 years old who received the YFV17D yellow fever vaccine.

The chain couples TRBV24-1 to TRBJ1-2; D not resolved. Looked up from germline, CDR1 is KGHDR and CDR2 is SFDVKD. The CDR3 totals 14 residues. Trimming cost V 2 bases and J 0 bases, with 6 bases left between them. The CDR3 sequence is CATSDSRSNYGYTF. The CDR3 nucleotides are TGTGCCACCAGTGATTCACGGTCTAACTATGGCTACACCTTC.

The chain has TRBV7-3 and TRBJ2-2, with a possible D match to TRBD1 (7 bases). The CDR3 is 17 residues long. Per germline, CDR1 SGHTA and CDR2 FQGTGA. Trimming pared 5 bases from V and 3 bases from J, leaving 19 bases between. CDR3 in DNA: TGTGCCAGCAGCCCCTCAGGGGGGAGATACTACACCGGGGAGCTGTTTTTT. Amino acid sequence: CASSPSGGRYYTGELFF.

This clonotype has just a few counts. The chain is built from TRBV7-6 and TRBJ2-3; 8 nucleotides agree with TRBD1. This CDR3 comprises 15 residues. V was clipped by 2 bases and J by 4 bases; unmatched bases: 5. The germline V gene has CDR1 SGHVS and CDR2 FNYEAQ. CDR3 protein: CASSLPGQGADTQYF. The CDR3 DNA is TGTGCCAGCAGCTTACCCGGACAGGGCGCAGATACGCAGTATTTT.

The CDR3 DNA reads as TGCAGTGCTGGGGGGTACGGGGCCAACGTCCTGACTTTC. Protein product: CSAGGYGANVLTF. The chain carries TRBV20-1 and TRBJ2-6, with a weak D call TRBD2 (6 bases). V was cut by 5 bases and J by 4 bases, with 9 bases left in between. The CDR3 loop spans 13 amino acids. CDR1 and CDR2 (germline): DFQATT, SNEGSKA (reference sequence).

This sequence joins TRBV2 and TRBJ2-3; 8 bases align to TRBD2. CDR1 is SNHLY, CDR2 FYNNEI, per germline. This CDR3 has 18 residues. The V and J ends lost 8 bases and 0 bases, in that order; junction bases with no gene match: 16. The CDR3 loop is CASYKERLTGGSTDTQYF. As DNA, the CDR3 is TGTGCCAGCTACAAAGAGCGCCTGACGGGGGGGAGCACAGATACGCAGTATTTT.

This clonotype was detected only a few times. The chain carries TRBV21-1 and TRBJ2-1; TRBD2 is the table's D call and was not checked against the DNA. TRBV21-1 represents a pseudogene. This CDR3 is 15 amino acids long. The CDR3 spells CASSKASGEENEQFF. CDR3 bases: TGTGCCAGCAGCAAAGCGAGCGGGGAAGAGAATGAGCAGTTCTTC.

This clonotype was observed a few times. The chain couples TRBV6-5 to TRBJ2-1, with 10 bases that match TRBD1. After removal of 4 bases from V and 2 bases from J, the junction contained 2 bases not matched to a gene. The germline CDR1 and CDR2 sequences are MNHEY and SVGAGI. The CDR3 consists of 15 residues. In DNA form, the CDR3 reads TGTGCCAGCAGTTCCGGACAGGGGGCCTACAATGAGCAGTTCTTC. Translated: CASSSGQGAYNEQFF.

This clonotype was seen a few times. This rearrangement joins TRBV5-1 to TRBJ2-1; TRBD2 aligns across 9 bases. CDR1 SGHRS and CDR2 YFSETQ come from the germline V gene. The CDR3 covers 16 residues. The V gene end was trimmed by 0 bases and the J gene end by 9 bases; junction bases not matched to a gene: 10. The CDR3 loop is CASSLAQTSGEGEQFF. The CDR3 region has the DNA TGCGCCAGCAGCTTGGCCCAGACTAGCGGCGAGGGTGAGCAGTTCTTC.

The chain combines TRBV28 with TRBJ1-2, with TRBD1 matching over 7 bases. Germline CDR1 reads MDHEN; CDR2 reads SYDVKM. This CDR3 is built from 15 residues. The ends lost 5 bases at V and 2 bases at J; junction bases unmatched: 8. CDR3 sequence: CASSISGGQNYGYTF. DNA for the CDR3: TGTGCCAGCAGTATATCCGGGGGACAGAACTATGGCTACACCTTC.

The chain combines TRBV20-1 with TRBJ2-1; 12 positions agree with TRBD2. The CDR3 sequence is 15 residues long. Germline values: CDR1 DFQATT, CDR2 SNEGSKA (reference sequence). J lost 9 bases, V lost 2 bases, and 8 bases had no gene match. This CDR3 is CSARRLAGGRSEQFF. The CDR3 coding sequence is TGCAGTGCTAGACGGCTAGCGGGGGGGAGGAGTGAGCAGTTCTTC.

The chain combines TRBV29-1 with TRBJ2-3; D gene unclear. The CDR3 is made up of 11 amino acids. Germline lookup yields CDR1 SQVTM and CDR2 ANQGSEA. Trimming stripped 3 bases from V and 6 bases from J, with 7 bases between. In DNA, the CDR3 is TGCAGCGTTGAGAGCAGGGATACGCAGTATTTT. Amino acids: CSVESRDTQYF.

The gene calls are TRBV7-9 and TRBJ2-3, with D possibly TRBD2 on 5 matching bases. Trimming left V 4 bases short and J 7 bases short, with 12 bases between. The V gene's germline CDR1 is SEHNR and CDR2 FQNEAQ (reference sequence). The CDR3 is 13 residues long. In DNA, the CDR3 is TGTGCCAGCAGCTCCCGGACTCCCAATACGCAGTATTTT. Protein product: CASSSRTPNTQYF.